Included here is one TCR beta chain sequence, with context. Its specificity is unknown. The source of the sample is a study of cytomegalovirus exposure and HLA in healthy donors. Sequencing used immunoSEQ multiplex PCR; TCRdb keeps in-frame clones, though not all of them. The data show about 130,000 clones, with more than 95% seen just once and 1.5% to 2% held by the top ten. V dropped 8 bases and J dropped 2 bases, with 19 bases sitting between them. This CDR3 contains 15 residues. Germline CDR1 and CDR2: MNHNS and SASEGT. Study results and limitations: Three CMV-associated chains were confirmed in vitro to be specific for CMV antigens. The study found most TCR sequences rare, yet found some public TCRs in many donors.

The sequenced sample was PBMCs. This receptor was identified in a man younger than 30 in good health and CMV-seronegative. The rearrangement uses TRBV6-1 and TRBJ2-7, with a weak D call TRBD2 (6 bases). The CDR3 DNA follows: TGTGCCAGCGCAGAAGGGAGGTGGGTCCCCTACGAGCAGTACTTC. It specifies CASAEGRWVPYEQYF.